This passage covers 2 T cell receptor beta chains from one sample sequenced in a study of CD8+ T cells in alopecia areata. Isolated RNA was reverse transcribed into cDNA used as the sequencing template. Generated by immunoSEQ multiplex PCR, the TCRdb table keeps only in-frame clones and is missing some. The sample contains 110,000 or so clones, roughly two fifths of which appear only once. The material sequenced was CD4+ T cells sorted from blood. These receptor sequences come from a human donor with alopecia areata.

The chain links TRBV5-1 to TRBJ2-7; TRBD1 matches 9 bases. CDR1 and CDR2 from the germline V gene are SGHRS and YFSETQ. After removal of 4 bases from V and 6 bases from J, the junction contained 11 bases not matched to a gene. The CDR3 runs 15 residues. For the CDR3, the DNA is TGCGCCAGCAGCCCCACAGGGGGCGCCTCGTTCGAGCAGTACTTC. Translation: CASSPTGGASFEQYF.

J is TRBJ2-7 and V is TRBV7-2; 11 bases are shared with TRBD2. The CDR3 loop spans 16 amino acids. CDR1 SGHTA and CDR2 FQGNSA come from the germline V gene. J was trimmed by 6 bases and V by 1 base; bases with no gene match: 8. This chain's CDR3 is CASSLVSGGVPAEQYF. The CDR3, as DNA: TGTGCCAGCAGCTTAGTTAGCGGGGGGGTCCCCGCCGAGCAGTACTTC.